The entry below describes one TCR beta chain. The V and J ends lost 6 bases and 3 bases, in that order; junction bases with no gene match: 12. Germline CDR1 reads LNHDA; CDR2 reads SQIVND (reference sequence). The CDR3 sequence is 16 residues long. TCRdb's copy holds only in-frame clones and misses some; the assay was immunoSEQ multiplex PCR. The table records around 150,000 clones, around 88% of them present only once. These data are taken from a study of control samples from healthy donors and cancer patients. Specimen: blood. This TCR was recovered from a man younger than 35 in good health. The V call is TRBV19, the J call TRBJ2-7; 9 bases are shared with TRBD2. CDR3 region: CASSPSGLAGIYEQYF. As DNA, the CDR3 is TGTGCCAGTAGCCCAAGCGGTCTAGCGGGGATCTACGAGCAGTACTTC.